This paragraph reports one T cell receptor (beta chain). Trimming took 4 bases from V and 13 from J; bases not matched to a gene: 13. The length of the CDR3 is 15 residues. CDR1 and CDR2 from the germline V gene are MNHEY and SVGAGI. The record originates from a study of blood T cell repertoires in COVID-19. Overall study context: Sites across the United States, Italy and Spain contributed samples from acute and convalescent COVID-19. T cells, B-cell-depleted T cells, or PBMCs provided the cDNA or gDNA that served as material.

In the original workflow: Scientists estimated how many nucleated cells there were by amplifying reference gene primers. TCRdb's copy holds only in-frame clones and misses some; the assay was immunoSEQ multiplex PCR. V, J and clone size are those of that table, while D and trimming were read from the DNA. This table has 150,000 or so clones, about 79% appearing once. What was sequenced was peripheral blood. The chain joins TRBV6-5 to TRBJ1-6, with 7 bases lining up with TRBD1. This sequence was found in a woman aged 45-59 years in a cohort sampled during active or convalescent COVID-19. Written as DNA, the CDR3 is TGTGCCAGCAGTTCTAAGGACAGGCAGAACGGTCCCCTCCACTTT. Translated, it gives CASSSKDRQNGPLHF.